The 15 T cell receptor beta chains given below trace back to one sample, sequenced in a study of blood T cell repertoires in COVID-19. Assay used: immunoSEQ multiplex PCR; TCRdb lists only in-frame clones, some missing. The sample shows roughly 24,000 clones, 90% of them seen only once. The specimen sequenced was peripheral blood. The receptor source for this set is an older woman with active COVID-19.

The CDR3 sequence: CATSDHHSDTGELFF. CDR3 nucleotide sequence: TGTGCCACCAGTGACCATCATAGTGACACCGGGGAGCTGTTTTTT. The chain recombines TRBV24-1 with TRBJ2-2; D is unclear. This CDR3 region has 15 residues. Germline assignment: CDR1 KGHDR and CDR2 SFDVKD. Trimming stripped 4 bases from V and 3 bases from J, with 11 bases between.

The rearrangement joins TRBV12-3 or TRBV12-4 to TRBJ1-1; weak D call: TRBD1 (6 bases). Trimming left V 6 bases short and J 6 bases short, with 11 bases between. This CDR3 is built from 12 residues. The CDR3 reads CASSRTVAEAFF. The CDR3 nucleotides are TGTGCCAGCAGCCGGACAGTCGCTGAAGCTTTCTTT.

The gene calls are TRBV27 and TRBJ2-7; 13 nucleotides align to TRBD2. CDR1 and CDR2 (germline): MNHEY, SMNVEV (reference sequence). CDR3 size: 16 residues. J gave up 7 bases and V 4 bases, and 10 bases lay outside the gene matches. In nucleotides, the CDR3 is TGTGCCAGCAGTTCAGGGACTAGCGGGAAGGCACGGGAGCAGTACTTC. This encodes CASSSGTSGKAREQYF.

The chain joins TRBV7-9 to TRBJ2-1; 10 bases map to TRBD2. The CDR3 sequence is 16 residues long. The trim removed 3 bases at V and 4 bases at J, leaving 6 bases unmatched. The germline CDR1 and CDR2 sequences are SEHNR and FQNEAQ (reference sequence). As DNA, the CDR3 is TGTGCCAGCAGCTTGAAGCGGGAGGGATCGTACAATGAGCAGTTCTTC. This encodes CASSLKREGSYNEQFF.

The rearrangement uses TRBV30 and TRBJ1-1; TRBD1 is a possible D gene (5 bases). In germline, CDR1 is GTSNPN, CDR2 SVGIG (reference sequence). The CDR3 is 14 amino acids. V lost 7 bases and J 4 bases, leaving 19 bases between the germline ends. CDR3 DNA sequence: TGTGCCTCCCAAGCCGCAGGGAGGGGCACTGAAGCTTTCTTT. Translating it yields CASQAAGRGTEAFF.

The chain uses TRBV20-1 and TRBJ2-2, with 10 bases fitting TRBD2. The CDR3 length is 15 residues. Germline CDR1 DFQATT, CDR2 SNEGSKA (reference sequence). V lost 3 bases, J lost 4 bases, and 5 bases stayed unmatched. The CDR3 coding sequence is TGCAGTGCTAGTTCCCTAGCGGGAGTCACCGGGGAGCTGTTTTTT. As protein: CSASSLAGVTGELFF.

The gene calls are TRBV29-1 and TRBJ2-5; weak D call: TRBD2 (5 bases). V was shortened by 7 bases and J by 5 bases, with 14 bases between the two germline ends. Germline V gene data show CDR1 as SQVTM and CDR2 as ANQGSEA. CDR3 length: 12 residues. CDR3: CSERTGGETQYF. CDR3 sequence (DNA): TGCAGCGAACGGACGGGCGGGGAGACCCAGTACTTC.

CDR3 sequence: CASSRTLTVHPLLAGVWDTQYF. DNA for the CDR3: TGTGCCAGCAGTCGGACCTTAACCGTTCATCCCCTTCTAGCGGGAGTATGGGATACGCAGTATTTT. The rearrangement uses TRBV28 and TRBJ2-3; 10 nucleotides agree with TRBD2. V gave up 5 bases and J gave up 6 bases; unmatched junction bases: 29. The CDR3 runs 22 residues. Germline V lookup: CDR1 MDHEN, CDR2 SYDVKM.

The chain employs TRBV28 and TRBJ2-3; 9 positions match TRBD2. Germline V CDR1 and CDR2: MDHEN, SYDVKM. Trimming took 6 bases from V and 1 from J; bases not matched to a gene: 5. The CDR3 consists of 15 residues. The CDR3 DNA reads TGTGCCAGCAGCTCGATAGCGGGGGGCACAGATACGCAGTATTTT. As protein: CASSSIAGGTDTQYF. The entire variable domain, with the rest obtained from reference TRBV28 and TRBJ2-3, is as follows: DVKVTQSSRYLVKRTGEKVFLECVQDMDHENMFWYRQDPGLGLRLIYFSYDVKMKEKGDIPEGYSVSREKKERFSLILESASTNQTSMYLCASSSIAGGTDTQYFGPGTRLTVL.

CDR3 in amino acids: CASSLRTSGRTYQETQYF. The CDR3 nucleotides read TGTGCCAGCAGCTTACGGACTAGCGGGAGGACCTACCAAGAGACCCAGTACTTC. The chain combines TRBV11-2 with TRBJ2-5, with 14 bases that match TRBD2. CDR3 length: 18 residues. CDR1 and CDR2 (germline): SGHAT, FQNNGV. Trimming took 2 bases from V and 0 from J; bases not matched to a gene: 5.

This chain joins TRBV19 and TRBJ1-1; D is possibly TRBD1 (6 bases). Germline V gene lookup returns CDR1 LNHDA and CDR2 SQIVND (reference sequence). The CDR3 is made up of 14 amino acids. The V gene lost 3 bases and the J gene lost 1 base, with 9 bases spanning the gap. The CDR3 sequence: CASSIAGANTEAFF. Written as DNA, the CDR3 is TGTGCCAGTAGTATCGCGGGGGCGAACACTGAAGCTTTCTTT.

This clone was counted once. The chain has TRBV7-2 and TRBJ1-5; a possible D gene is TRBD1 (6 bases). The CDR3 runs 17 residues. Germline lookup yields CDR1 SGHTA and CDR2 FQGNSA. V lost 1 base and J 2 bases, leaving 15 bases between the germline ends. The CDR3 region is CASSLGGGGWGNQPQHF. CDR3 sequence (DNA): TGTGCCAGCAGCTTAGGAGGGGGGGGCTGGGGCAATCAGCCCCAGCATTTT.

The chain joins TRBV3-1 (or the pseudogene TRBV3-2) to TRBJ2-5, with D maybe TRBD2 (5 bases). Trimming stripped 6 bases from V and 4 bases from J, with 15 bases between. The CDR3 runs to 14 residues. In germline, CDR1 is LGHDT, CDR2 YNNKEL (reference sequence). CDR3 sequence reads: CASSIRTAPETQYF. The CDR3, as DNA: TGTGCCAGCAGTATTAGGACTGCCCCAGAGACCCAGTACTTC.

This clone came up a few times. The CDR3 DNA is TGTGCCTGGAGGGACCAAGCGGGAGGCTCGGAGACCCAGTACTTC. Translated, it gives CAWRDQAGGSETQYF. The V call is TRBV30, the J call TRBJ2-5, with 9 bases fitting TRBD2. Trimming removed 3 bases from V and 5 bases from J; junction bases left unmatched: 10. The CDR3 sequence is 15 residues long. CDR1 is GTSNPN, CDR2 SVGIG, per germline (reference sequence).

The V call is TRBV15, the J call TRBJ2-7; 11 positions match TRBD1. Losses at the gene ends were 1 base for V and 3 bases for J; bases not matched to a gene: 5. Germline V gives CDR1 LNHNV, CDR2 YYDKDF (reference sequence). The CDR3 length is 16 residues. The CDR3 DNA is TGTGCCACCAGCAGAGGGGCCGGGACAGGGGGCTACGAGCAGTACTTC. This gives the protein CATSRGAGTGGYEQYF.